One sample yielded the 9 T cell receptor beta chains listed below, sequenced in a study of T cells in Graves' hyperthyroidism and ophthalmopathy. Authors of the study amplified TCR beta CDR3 regions from RNA transcripts. First-round RT-PCR with HTBI primers amplified the TCR CDR3 region. TCRdb independently ran MiXCR on the multiplex PCR reads; one entry per CDR3 protein. Here the sample spans fewer than 30,000 distinct CDR3 sequences, less than 65% being singletons. Input material: blood. Source of these receptors: a woman aged 40 to 55 with Graves' hyperthyroidism that later progressed to Graves' ophthalmopathy.

This clonotype ranks as medium-sized. This chain links TRBV19 with TRBJ2-1; possible D gene TRBD2, 5 bases. V gave up 6 bases and J gave up 6 bases, with 9 bases separating them. Looked up from germline, CDR1 is LNHDA and CDR2 is SQIVND (reference sequence). The CDR3 loop spans 12 amino acids. This CDR3 reads CASRVGINEQFF. Written as DNA, the CDR3 is TGTGCCAGTAGGGTCGGGATCAATGAGCAGTTCTTC.

The CDR3 loop reads CATSEQGGTQYF. The CDR3 bases are TGTGCCACCAGTGAACAGGGTGGGACCCAGTACTTC. The rearrangement joins TRBV24-1 to TRBJ2-5; possibly TRBD1 for D (6 bases). CDR3 length equals 12 residues. Deletions cut 4 bases from V and 7 bases from J, with 9 bases between. The germline gives CDR1 KGHDR, CDR2 SFDVKD.

This sequence joins TRBV2 and TRBJ2-7, with D possibly being TRBD1 or TRBD2 (5 bases each). Germline CDR1 is SNHLY and CDR2 is FYNNEI. The CDR3 length is 13 residues. The germline V and J ends were trimmed by 8 bases and 3 bases, with 14 bases remaining between them. The CDR3 DNA follows: TGTGCCAGCTACTGGGACGCCAACTACGAGCAGTACTTC. Amino acid sequence: CASYWDANYEQYF.

The table lists this clonotype with many counts. The chain uses TRBV5-6 and TRBJ1-1; D uncertain. Trimming stripped 2 bases from V and 6 bases from J, with 8 bases between. CDR1 and CDR2 (germline): SGHDT, YYEEEE. This CDR3 is 12 amino acids long. CDR3 loop: CASSFLDAEAFF. The CDR3 coding sequence is TGTGCCAGCAGCTTCCTAGACGCTGAAGCTTTCTTT.

This clonotype was counted between two and nine times. This chain connects TRBV7-9 to TRBJ2-1, with TRBD2 identical over 8 bases. Trimming at V came to 3 bases and at J to 9 bases, leaving 10 bases not matched to a gene. CDR1 and CDR2 (germline): SEHNR, FQNEAQ (reference sequence). The CDR3 has 15 amino acids. The CDR3 bases are TGTGCCAGCAGCTTGGTGGGACTAGAAAATTTTGAGCAGTTCTTC. Amino acids: CASSLVGLENFEQFF.

The genes are TRBV5-6 and TRBJ2-7; 7 bases fit TRBD2. J was trimmed by 6 bases and V by 0 bases; bases with no gene match: 3. Germline CDR1 reads SGHDT; CDR2 reads YYEEEE. This CDR3 region has 13 residues. The chain's CDR3 is CASSLGGGGEQYF. The DNA of the CDR3 is TGTGCCAGCAGCTTGGGGGGGGGGGGCGAGCAGTACTTC. The complete variable domain, with remaining parts taken from reference TRBV5-6 and TRBJ2-7, reads DAGVTQSPTHLIKTRGQQVTLRCSPKSGHDTVSWYQQALGQGPQFIFQYYEEEERQRGNFPDRFSGHQFPNYSSELNVNALLLGDSALYLCASSLGGGGEQYFGPGTRLTVT.

The rearrangement uses TRBV19 and TRBJ2-2; perhaps TRBD1 as D (5 bases). CDR3 size: 15 residues. Deletions cut 0 bases from V and 3 bases from J, with 8 bases between. Per the germline V gene, CDR1 is LNHDA and CDR2 is SQIVND (reference sequence). CDR3 DNA sequence: TGTGCCAGTAGTATAGAGGGGCATTACACCGGGGAGCTGTTTTTT. Protein sequence: CASSIEGHYTGELFF.

As regards this clonotype: A read error may be the cause here, since a much bigger clone is one base away. The missing conserved phenylalanine or tryptophan at the end of this CDR3 makes a read error likely. V gene TRBV4-1 combines with J gene TRBJ2-1, with 8 bases matching TRBD2. Germline V gene data show CDR1 as MGHRA and CDR2 as YSYEKL. This CDR3 region has 15 residues. CDR3 DNA sequence: TGCGCCAGCGGCCAGGGAGTAGCGGGACTGGATGAGCAGTTCTCC. The encoded protein is CASGQGVAGLDEQFS.

Concerning this clonotype: A much more abundant neighbour one base away suggests this may be a read error. This rearrangement joins TRBV27 to TRBJ2-1; D is unresolved. The CDR3 consists of 13 residues. Germline lookup yields CDR1 MNHEY and CDR2 SMNVEV (reference sequence). The CDR3 nucleotides read TGTGCCAGCAGGCTAAATTCAGGCAATGAGCAGTCCTTC. As protein: CASRLNSGNEQSF.